This TCR beta chain appears in the sequencing data of a study of shared clonotypes between healthy human individuals. Study-level results: A limitation of the genetic and exposure-history diversity represented arose from few donors. Sampling covered nothing but blood. Tissue TCR repertoires likely differ from those found in blood.

This clone showed up just a few times. What it recognizes is unknown. TCRdb keeps only in-frame clones here, not all; method: immunoSEQ multiplex PCR. The sample carries some 510,000 clones, more than 65% recorded once. The TCR sequence derives from a woman aged 40 to 50 in good health. Some clones in this sample may be carry-over from other donors' samples. The specimen was PBMCs.

The CDR3 nucleotides read TGCGCCAGCAGGCCCCAAAACACAGATACGCAGTATTTT. It specifies CASRPQNTDTQYF. This chain joins TRBV10-1 and TRBJ2-3; no clear D gene. Per the germline V gene, CDR1 is WNHNN and CDR2 is SYGVQD (reference sequence). Trimming took off 6 bases at V and 2 bases at J, with 9 bases between the two ends. This CDR3 is built from 13 residues.